The 31 T cell receptor beta chains listed next were all sequenced from one sample in a study of tissue T cells after allogeneic stem cell transplantation. Sequencing was performed with immunoSEQ multiplex PCR; in TCRdb, only in-frame clones are kept and a portion is missing. The sample lists about 6,000 clones, around three fifths occurring once. The material was duodenum tissue, obtained at autopsy. The receptor source for this set is a woman aged 18-55 years with breast cancer.

The chain has TRBV19 and TRBJ2-5; D remains ambiguous. This CDR3 has 12 residues. Trimming shortened V by 5 bases and J by 2 bases, and 6 bases separated the two germline ends. CDR1 and CDR2 (germline): LNHDA, SQIVND (reference sequence). The CDR3 DNA sequence: TGTGCCAGTAGTGGGCTGCAAGAGACCCAGTACTTC. It is translated as CASSGLQETQYF. Looking up the rest from reference TRBV19 and TRBJ2-5 gives the full variable domain: DGGITQSPKYLFRKEGQNVTLSCEQNLNHDAMYWYRQDPGQGLRLIYYSQIVNDFQKGDIAEGYSVSREKKESFPLTVTSAQKNPTAFYLCASSGLQETQYFGPGTRLLVL.

This clone appeared a few times. This chain connects TRBV11-2 to TRBJ2-7; D not certain. Germline CDR1 and CDR2: SGHAT and FQNNGV. The ends were cut back, 3 bases at V and 0 bases at J, with 12 bases in the middle. The CDR3 contains 15 residues. The chain's CDR3 is CASSFLPYSSYEQYF. For the CDR3, the DNA is TGTGCCAGCAGCTTCCTACCCTATAGCTCCTACGAGCAGTACTTC.

The rearrangement joins TRBV6-2 or TRBV6-3 to TRBJ1-6; D gene uncertain. The CDR3 loop spans 17 amino acids. V dropped 4 bases and J dropped 0 bases, with 13 bases sitting between them. Germline CDR1 is MNHEY and CDR2 is SVGEGT. CDR3 in DNA: TGTGCCAGCAGTTGGCGAGGGCCCCTCTCCTATAATTCACCCCTCCACTTT. Residues: CASSWRGPLSYNSPLHF.

The rearrangement uses TRBV10-1 and TRBJ2-5, with TRBD1 matching over 9 bases. The CDR3 totals 15 residues. The ends lost 9 bases at V and 3 bases at J; junction bases unmatched: 11. From germline, CDR1 is WNHNN and CDR2 SYGVQD (reference sequence). For the CDR3, the DNA is TGCGCCAGACCTGAACAGGGGGCCTCCGAAGAGACCCAGTACTTC. Residues: CARPEQGASEETQYF.

By frequency in the sample, this clone is large. The chain employs TRBV6-5 and TRBJ2-2; D remains ambiguous. Germline loops: CDR1 MNHEY, CDR2 SVGAGI. Trimming took off 0 bases at V and 6 bases at J, with 8 bases between the two ends. This CDR3 spans 14 amino acids. In DNA form, the CDR3 reads TGTGCCAGCAGTTACTCTACTACTGCCGGGGAGCTGTTTTTT. Residues: CASSYSTTAGELFF.

V is TRBV4-3 and J is TRBJ2-5, with D hard to call. The CDR3 sequence is 15 residues long. The germline V gene has CDR1 LGHNA and CDR2 YSLEER. The V end was cut by 1 base, the J end by 2 bases, with 11 bases between. The CDR3 DNA sequence: TGCGCCAGCAGCCAAGGAAGCTCCGCACAAGAGACCCAGTACTTC. Translating it yields CASSQGSSAQETQYF.

This clone was recorded once. The chain recombines TRBV7-8 with TRBJ1-4; D gene ambiguous. This CDR3 has 12 residues. Germline lookup yields CDR1 SGHVS and CDR2 FQNEAQ. The germline V and J ends were trimmed by 5 bases and 8 bases, with 9 bases remaining between them. As DNA, the CDR3 is TGTGCCAGCAGCCAGGTTGGAGAAAAACTGTTTTTT. Translated, it gives CASSQVGEKLFF.

The count of this clone is one. The genes are TRBV5-4 and TRBJ2-7; possibly TRBD1 or TRBD2 for D (6 bases each). Germline assignment: CDR1 SGHNT and CDR2 YYREEE (reference sequence). The germline V and J ends were trimmed by 4 bases and 7 bases, with 9 bases remaining between them. The CDR3 spans 11 residues. CDR3 sequence (DNA): TGTGCCAGCAGCCTAGGGGGGGAGCAGTACTTC. Translating it yields CASSLGGEQYF.

This chain uses TRBV13 with TRBJ2-2, with D perhaps TRBD1 or TRBD2 (5 bases each). Germline CDR1 and CDR2: PRHDT and FYEKMQ (reference sequence). CDR3 length: 16 amino acids. V gave up 5 bases and J gave up 0 bases, with 13 bases separating them. The CDR3 region has the DNA TGTGCCAGCAGCATACGGGACGTCGCGAACACCGGGGAGCTGTTTTTT. Its protein product is CASSIRDVANTGELFF.

The gene calls are TRBV15 and TRBJ1-1; D is ambiguous. The CDR3 consists of 13 residues. V was clipped by 5 bases and J by 6 bases, with 13 bases between them. Germline V CDR1 and CDR2: LNHNV, YYDKDF (reference sequence). The CDR3 here is CATSGAQDAEAFF. CDR3 nucleotides: TGTGCCACCAGCGGCGCCCAGGACGCTGAAGCTTTCTTT.

The chain carries TRBV5-6 and TRBJ2-3, with 11 bases fitting TRBD2. The CDR3 contains 15 residues. Per germline, CDR1 SGHDT and CDR2 YYEEEE. Trimming at V came to 4 bases and at J to 6 bases, leaving 7 bases not matched to a gene. The CDR3 sequence: CASSTRLAGRDTQYF. The CDR3 DNA sequence: TGTGCCAGCAGCACTAGACTAGCGGGAAGGGATACGCAGTATTTT. Using reference TRBV5-6 and TRBJ2-3 for the parts outside the CDR3, the full variable domain is DAGVTQSPTHLIKTRGQQVTLRCSPKSGHDTVSWYQQALGQGPQFIFQYYEEEERQRGNFPDRFSGHQFPNYSSELNVNALLLGDSALYLCASSTRLAGRDTQYFGPGTRLTVL.

This chain uses TRBV5-1 with TRBJ2-5, with a tentative D call TRBD1 (9 bases). V was trimmed by 3 bases and J by 5 bases, leaving 20 bases between them. This CDR3 has 16 amino acids. The germline CDR1 and CDR2 sequences are SGHRS and YFSETQ. CDR3 protein: CASSWKGQGLGETQYF. For the CDR3, the DNA is TGCGCCAGCAGCTGGAAGGGACAGGGACTAGGTGAGACCCAGTACTTC.

This sequence joins TRBV7-9 and TRBJ2-7; 7 bases are shared with TRBD1. V lost 5 bases, J lost 4 bases, and 17 bases stayed unmatched. Germline CDR1 reads SEHNR; CDR2 reads FQNEAQ (reference sequence). This CDR3 comprises 17 residues. The CDR3 DNA reads as TGTGCCAGCAGCCGAAATACCCACCGGGACAGTTATTACGAGCAGTACTTC. Its protein product is CASSRNTHRDSYYEQYF.

This clone was picked up one time. The rearrangement joins TRBV7-3 to TRBJ2-1; possibly TRBD2 for D (5 bases). The germline V and J ends were trimmed by 6 bases and 1 base, with 13 bases remaining between them. Germline lookup yields CDR1 SGHTA and CDR2 FQGTGA. The CDR3 is made up of 15 amino acids. CDR3 sequence (DNA): TGTGCCAGCAGTTATACTAGTGATTCCTACAATGAGCAGTTCTTC. Protein sequence: CASSYTSDSYNEQFF.

This rearrangement joins TRBV30 to TRBJ2-5, with D possibly being TRBD2 (6 bases). The CDR3 length is 13 residues. With 8 bases removed from V and 3 bases from J, the gap between germline ends came to 16 bases. From germline, CDR1 is GTSNPN and CDR2 SVGIG (reference sequence). For the CDR3, the DNA is TGTGCCAGCTACCAGCGGGTAGAAGAGACCCAGTACTTC. It encodes CASYQRVEETQYF.

This chain links TRBV6-2 or TRBV6-3 with TRBJ1-3; D may be TRBD1 (5 bases). The germline V and J ends were trimmed by 4 bases and 0 bases, with 13 bases remaining between them. Germline CDR1 MNHEY, CDR2 SVGEGT. CDR3 size: 16 residues. CDR3 nucleotides: TGTGCCAGCAGTTTCGCGTCGACAGCCTCTGGAAACACCATATATTTT. Protein: CASSFASTASGNTIYF.

The genes are TRBV6-2 or TRBV6-3 and TRBJ2-7; 7 nucleotides align to TRBD2. The CDR3 extends over 13 amino acids. Trimming removed 2 bases from V and 3 bases from J; junction bases left unmatched: 1. Germline-derived CDR1 and CDR2 are MNHEY and SVGEGT. The CDR3 nucleotides are TGTGCCAGCAGTTACGCTAGCGGCTACGAGCAGTACTTC. Protein product: CASSYASGYEQYF.

This chain joins TRBV6-2 or TRBV6-3 and TRBJ2-5; 7 bases match TRBD1. This CDR3 has 14 amino acids. CDR1 and CDR2 from the germline V gene are MNHEY and SVGEGT. Germline trimming cut 5 bases from V and 1 base from J; bases unmatched to any gene: 4. The CDR3 is CASSVGQSQETQYF. CDR3 in DNA: TGTGCCAGCAGTGTGGGACAGAGCCAAGAGACCCAGTACTTC.

V is TRBV5-4 and J is TRBJ2-7, with TRBD1 matching over 9 bases. The junction had 4 bases not matched to a gene; V was cut back by 4 bases and J by 2 bases. The CDR3 runs to 14 residues. Germline CDR1 reads SGHNT; CDR2 reads YYREEE (reference sequence). The CDR3 DNA sequence: TGTGCCAGCAGCCCCGACAGGGGGACCTACGAGCAGTACTTC. Residues: CASSPDRGTYEQYF.

The chain employs TRBV7-2 and TRBJ1-5, with TRBD1 as a possible D gene (6 bases). This CDR3 has 15 residues. V was shortened by 5 bases and J by 4 bases, with 15 bases between the two germline ends. The germline gives CDR1 SGHTA, CDR2 FQGNSA. The CDR3 bases are TGTGCCAGCAGCCCAAATGGACAGACAAATCAGCCCCAGCATTTT. Its protein product is CASSPNGQTNQPQHF.

There are a few counts of this clone. The J gene is TRBJ2-7, the V gene TRBV6-2 or TRBV6-3; D assignment may be TRBD1 or TRBD2 (5 bases each). This CDR3 has 14 residues. Germline V gives CDR1 MNHEY, CDR2 SVGEGT. Trimming removed 2 bases at V and 4 bases at J, with 12 bases between. This CDR3 is CASSYVGEGYEQYF. For the CDR3, the DNA is TGTGCCAGCAGTTACGTGGGGGAAGGGTACGAGCAGTACTTC.

The rearrangement uses TRBV28 and TRBJ2-3; D gene unclear. Germline CDR1 is MDHEN and CDR2 is SYDVKM. This CDR3 has 14 residues. Trimming removed 4 bases from V and 5 bases from J, with 13 bases in between. The CDR3 region has the DNA TGTGCCAGCAGTTCTTCCCCTACGGGAGATACGCAGTATTTT. Protein: CASSSSPTGDTQYF.

V and J are TRBV3-1 (or the pseudogene TRBV3-2) and TRBJ2-3; D unclear. With 4 bases removed from V and 4 bases from J, the gap between germline ends came to 12 bases. The CDR3 has 14 residues. CDR1 and CDR2 from the germline V gene are LGHDT and YNNKEL (reference sequence). CDR3 sequence reads: CASSLSDGADTQYF. The CDR3, as DNA: TGTGCCAGCAGCCTAAGTGATGGGGCAGATACGCAGTATTTT.

CDR3 region: CASSQVSRMDYGYTF. In DNA, the CDR3 is TGCGCCAGCAGCCAAGTCAGCAGGATGGACTATGGCTACACCTTC. This chain joins TRBV4-1 and TRBJ1-2; D gene unclear. This CDR3 region has 15 residues. Trimming removed 1 base from V and 3 bases from J, with 12 bases in between. CDR1 is MGHRA, CDR2 YSYEKL, per germline.

This clone was counted between two and nine times. V gene TRBV13 combines with J gene TRBJ2-7, with 7 bases that match TRBD2. This CDR3 region has 16 residues. J gave up 3 bases and V 8 bases, and 16 bases lay outside the gene matches. The germline V gene encodes CDR1 PRHDT and CDR2 FYEKMQ (reference sequence). CDR3 coding DNA: TGTGCCAGCTCACTGGGGGGGTCCACCCTCTTCTACGAGCAGTACTTC. This gives the protein CASSLGGSTLFYEQYF.

This chain links TRBV19 with TRBJ2-2; D not resolved. The CDR3 is 13 residues long. Germline V CDR1 and CDR2: LNHDA, SQIVND (reference sequence). With 9 bases removed from V and 4 bases from J, the gap between germline ends came to 12 bases. As DNA, the CDR3 is TGTGCCAGCGCCCCCCCTGGCACCGGGGAGCTGTTTTTT. The encoded protein is CASAPPGTGELFF.

In this sample, this clone turned up a few times. The chain recombines TRBV14 with TRBJ2-5, with a weak D call TRBD2 (5 bases). The germline CDR1 and CDR2 sequences are SGHDN and FVKESK. Trimming stripped 3 bases from V and 1 base from J, with 12 bases between. The CDR3 totals 15 residues. The CDR3 loop is CASSHSQRFQETQYF. Here the CDR3 DNA reads TGTGCCAGCAGCCATTCCCAGCGGTTCCAAGAGACCCAGTACTTC.

Only a few counts were recorded for this clone. This chain connects TRBV5-6 to TRBJ1-2, with D unresolved. Trimming took 4 bases from V and 2 from J, leaving 6 bases between them. Germline CDR1 SGHDT, CDR2 YYEEEE. The CDR3 length is 12 residues. CDR3 bases: TGTGCCAGCAGCACAACCAACTATGGCTACACCTTC. Protein sequence: CASSTTNYGYTF.

The chain is built from TRBV6-4 and TRBJ2-5; D possibly corresponds to TRBD1 (6 bases). There are 13 residues in the CDR3. In germline, CDR1 is MRHNA, CDR2 SNTAGT. V shed 5 bases and J shed 2 bases, with 9 bases lying between them. DNA for the CDR3: TGTGCCAGCAGTCGGGACATTCAAGAGACCCAGTACTTC. This gives the protein CASSRDIQETQYF.

This rearrangement joins TRBV30 to TRBJ2-2; D not certain. The V gene's germline CDR1 is GTSNPN and CDR2 SVGIG (reference sequence). Trimming took 5 bases from V and 2 from J, leaving 12 bases between them. The CDR3 runs 14 residues. The CDR3 here is CAWGRLANTGELFF. In nucleotides, the CDR3 is TGTGCCTGGGGAAGGTTGGCAAACACCGGGGAGCTGTTTTTT.

This clone was recorded a few times. A junction end diverges from the germline sequence, so it may reflect a read error. V is TRBV18 and J is TRBJ1-5; TRBD1 might be the D (5 bases). CDR1 is KGHSH and CDR2 is LQKENI in the germline V gene. The length of the CDR3 is 15 residues. The CDR3 DNA reads as TGTGCCAGCTCGTCCGGGACCTTAGACGATCAACCCCAGCATTTT. Its protein product is CASSSGTLDDQPQHF.